This T cell receptor beta chain was captured in a study of blood T cells in healthy people across ages. Next came a second PCR, run for about 7 to 12 cycles, which used a sample-barcoded 5' primer along with a J-beta primer mix. Using its own MiXCR run on the 5' RACE reads, TCRdb lists one record per CDR3 protein. The data show roughly 900,000 distinct CDR3 sequences, 40% to 60% seen once. Comments on this clonotype: The antigen is undetermined. At one end, the junction sequence differs from germline, possibly due to a read error.

Germline V gene lookup returns CDR1 SGHRS and CDR2 YFSETQ. This CDR3 is built from 15 residues. Whole-study findings and limits: No one knew whether donors had CMV, which possibly confounded expanded clonotype changes. Roughly linear age-related decline in beta diversity appeared, significant by age around 40.

The chain uses TRBV5-1 and TRBJ2-3; the D call may be TRBD1 or TRBD2 (5 bases each). The source material was blood. The receptor was isolated from a man aged 30-40 years in good health. Here the CDR3 DNA reads TGTGCCAGCAGTTTAGCCGGGACCCTCACAGATACGCAGTATTTT. Translated, it gives CASSLAGTLTDTQYF.